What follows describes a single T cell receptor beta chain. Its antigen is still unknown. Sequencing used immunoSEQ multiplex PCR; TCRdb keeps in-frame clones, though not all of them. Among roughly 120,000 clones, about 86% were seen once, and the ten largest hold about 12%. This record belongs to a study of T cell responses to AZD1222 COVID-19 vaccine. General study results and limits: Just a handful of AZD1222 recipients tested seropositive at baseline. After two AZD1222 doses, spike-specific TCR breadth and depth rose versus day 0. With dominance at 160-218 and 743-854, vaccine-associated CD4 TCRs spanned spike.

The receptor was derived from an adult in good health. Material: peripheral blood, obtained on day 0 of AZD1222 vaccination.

The CDR3 DNA is TGTGCCAGCAGCCCGGGGGGGCAGCCCCAGCATTTT. It yields the protein CASSPGGQPQHF. The chain combines TRBV13 with TRBJ1-5; a possible D gene is TRBD1 (5 bases). CDR1 and CDR2 from the germline V gene are PRHDT and FYEKMQ (reference sequence). The germline V and J ends were trimmed by 5 bases and 7 bases, with 9 bases remaining between them. There are 12 residues in the CDR3.